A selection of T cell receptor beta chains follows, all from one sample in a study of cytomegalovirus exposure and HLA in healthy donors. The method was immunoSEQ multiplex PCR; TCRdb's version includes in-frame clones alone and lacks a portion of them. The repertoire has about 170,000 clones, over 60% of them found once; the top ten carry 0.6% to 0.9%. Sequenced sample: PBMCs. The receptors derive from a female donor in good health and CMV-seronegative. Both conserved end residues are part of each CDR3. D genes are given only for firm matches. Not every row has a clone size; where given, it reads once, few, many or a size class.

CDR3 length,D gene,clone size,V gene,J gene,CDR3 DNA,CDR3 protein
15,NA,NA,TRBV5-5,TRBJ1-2,TGTGCCAGCAGCGAGCCGAGGGTTAGGAACTATGGCTACACCTTC,CASSEPRVRNYGYTF
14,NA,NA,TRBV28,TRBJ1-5,TGTGCCAGCTCGGCAGGGAGGTTCAATCAGCCCCAGCATTTT,CASSAGRFNQPQHF
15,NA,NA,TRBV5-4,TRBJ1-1,TGTGCCAGCAGCTTGGCCACGCACATGAACACTGAAGCTTTCTTT,CASSLATHMNTEAFF
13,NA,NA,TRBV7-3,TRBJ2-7,TGTGCCAGCAGCGGAGATCGGGGCTACGAGCAGTACTTC,CASSGDRGYEQYF
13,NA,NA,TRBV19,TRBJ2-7,TGTGCCAGTAGTGCGGGACTGACCTACGAGCAGTACTTC,CASSAGLTYEQYF
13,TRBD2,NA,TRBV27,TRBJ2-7,TGTGCCAGCAGTCTAGCGGCTACCTACGAGCAGTACTTC,CASSLAATYEQYF
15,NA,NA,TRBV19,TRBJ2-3,TGTGCCAGTAGTATAGCCGGGACAAGTTCAGATACGCAGTATTTT,CASSIAGTSSDTQYF
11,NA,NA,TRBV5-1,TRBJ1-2,TGCGCCAGCAGCCCGGACAGTGGCTACACCTTC,CASSPDSGYTF
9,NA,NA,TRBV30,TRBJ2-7,TGTGCCTGGAGTGATAAACACCTCTTC,CAWSDKHLF
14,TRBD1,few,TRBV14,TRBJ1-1,TGTGCCAGCAGCCAAGTGGGGACAGGAGTGGAGGCTTTCTTT,CASSQVGTGVEAFF
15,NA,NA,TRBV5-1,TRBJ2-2,TGCGCCAGCAGGGTCGAGGGAGCGAACACCGGGGAGCTGTTTTTT,CASRVEGANTGELFF
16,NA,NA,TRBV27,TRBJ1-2,TGTGCCAGCAGTTTGGGCCCCCCGGGGGGCCCCTATGGCTACACCTTC,CASSLGPPGGPYGYTF
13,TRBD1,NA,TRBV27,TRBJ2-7,TGTGCCAGCAGTCAGACAGGGCCCTACGAGCAGTACTTC,CASSQTGPYEQYF
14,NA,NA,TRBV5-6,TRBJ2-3,TGTGCCAGCAGCTCCTCCATAGCCGCAGATACGCAGTATTTT,CASSSSIAADTQYF
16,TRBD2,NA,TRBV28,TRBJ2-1,TGTGCCAGCATCCCCCGGTGGGCTAGCGGGAGTAATGAGCAGTTCTTC,CASIPRWASGSNEQFF